These T cell receptor beta chains were read from a single sample in a study of regulatory T cells in long-lasting Graves disease. TCRdb reprocessed the multiplex PCR reads with MiXCR, giving one entry per CDR3 protein. The sample includes 400,000 to 500,000 distinct CDR3 sequences, approximately 23% of them seen just once. The material sequenced was peripheral blood mononuclear cells (PBMCs), taken when the disease was refractory, from a patient treated with antithyroid drugs. The receptor set was obtained from a female donor with Graves disease. The CDR3 runs from the conserved cysteine through the conserved F or W. A D gene is named only where the DNA matches it firmly. Rows may omit the clone size; those that give it use once, few, many or a size class.

TRBJ2-7,TRBV28,.,many,TGTGCCAGCAGTTTCCAATACGAGCAGTACTTC,CASSFQYEQYF
TRBJ1-1,TRBV28,.,many,TGTGCCAGCAGTTTATCCTACCGGGATCCTCTTTCCAAAAAGCTCAAATTT,CASSLSYRDPLSKKLKF
TRBJ1-6,TRBV7-9,.,many,TGTGCCAGCAGCTTATCGAGTTCACCCCTCCACTTT,CASSLSSSPLHF
TRBJ1-2,TRBV28,.,few,TGTGCCAGCAGTCTCGTTCAGGGTTCCTATGGCTACACCTTC,CASSLVQGSYGYTF
TRBJ1-4,TRBV7-8,.,many,TGTGCCAGCAGAGGGAGGGGAAGAAAACTGTTTTTT,CASRGRGRKLFF
TRBJ1-6,TRBV14,.,few,TGTGCCAGCAGCCCACACCTCAGGGCGAGTAATTCACCCCTCCACTTT,CASSPHLRASNSPLHF
TRBJ2-5,TRBV7-2,.,many,TGTGCCAGCAGCGCGCCACAAGAGACCCAGTACTTC,CASSAPQETQYF
TRBJ1-1,TRBV30,.,few,TGTGCCTGGAGGGGAAGGTGGGCGATTCCTTTCTTT,CAWRGRWAIPFF
TRBJ1-3,TRBV7-9,.,.,TGTGCCAGCAGGGCGGCAGGGGGAAACACCATATATTTT,CASRAAGGNTIYF
TRBJ1-3,TRBV30,TRBD1,once,TGTGCCTGGAGTTCCGGGACAGGGCAAGGAAACACCATATATTTT,CAWSSGTGQGNTIYF
TRBJ2-5,TRBV30,.,few,TGTGCCTGGAGTGTCCCGGCTAGCAATCAAGAGACCCAGTACTTC,CAWSVPASNQETQYF
TRBJ1-1,TRBV28,.,.,TGTGCCAGCACCTCAATGATTAACACTGAAGCTTTCTTT,CASTSMINTEAFF
TRBJ2-2,TRBV19,.,.,TGTGCCAGTAATGCTTTGTACACCGGGGAGCTGTTTTTT,CASNALYTGELFF
TRBJ2-7,TRBV5-6,TRBD1,.,TGTGCCAGCAGCCTCGGACAGGGTTGGTACGAGCAGTACTTC,CASSLGQGWYEQYF
TRBJ1-5,TRBV27,TRBD1,many,TGTGCCAGCAGTCGCCTCGGACAGGGCCTCAATCAGCCCCAGCATTTT,CASSRLGQGLNQPQHF
TRBJ1-2,TRBV7-9,.,.,TGTGCCAGCAGCGGGAAGGACAAGGGCTATGGCTACACCTTC,CASSGKDKGYGYTF
TRBJ1-2,TRBV6-5,.,few,TGTGCCAGCAGTTACGCGCAGGGACCCATCACCCCCTATGGCTACACCTTC,CASSYAQGPITPYGYTF
TRBJ2-5,TRBV7-2,.,many,TGTGCCAGCAGCCCCGAGTGGGGGGGCATTAACCAAGAGACCCAGTACTTC,CASSPEWGGINQETQYF
TRBJ1-4,TRBV20-1,.,.,TGCAGTGCTAGACATCCTCCCAGAGGCCGTCGACCACATAATGAAAAACTGTTTTTT,CSARHPPRGRRPHNEKLFF